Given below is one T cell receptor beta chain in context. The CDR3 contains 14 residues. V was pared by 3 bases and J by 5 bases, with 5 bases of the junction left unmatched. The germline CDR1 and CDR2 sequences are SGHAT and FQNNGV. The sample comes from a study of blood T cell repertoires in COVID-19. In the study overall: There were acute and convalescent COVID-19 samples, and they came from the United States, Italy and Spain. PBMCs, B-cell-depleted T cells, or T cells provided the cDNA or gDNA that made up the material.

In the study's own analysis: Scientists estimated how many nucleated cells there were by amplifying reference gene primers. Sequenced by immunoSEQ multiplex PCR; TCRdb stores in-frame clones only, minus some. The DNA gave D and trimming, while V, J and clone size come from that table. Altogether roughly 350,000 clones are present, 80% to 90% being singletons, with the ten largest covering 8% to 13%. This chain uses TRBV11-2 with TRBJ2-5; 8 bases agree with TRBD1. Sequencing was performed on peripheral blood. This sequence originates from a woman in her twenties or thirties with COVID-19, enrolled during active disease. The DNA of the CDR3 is TGTGCCAGCAGCTTGAGGACAGGGTGGGAGACCCAGTACTTC. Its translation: CASSLRTGWETQYF.